What follows are 10 T cell receptor beta chains derived from one specimen sequenced in a study of T cell responses to AZD1222 COVID-19 vaccine. Measured with immunoSEQ multiplex PCR; TCRdb has only the in-frame clones, and not every one. The sample has 100,000 to 130,000 clones; around nine tenths are singletons. Sequenced material: peripheral blood, taken 28 days after the second AZD1222 dose. The receptors come from an adult who received the AZD1222 COVID-19 vaccine.

V usage is TRBV2 and J usage is TRBJ2-1; the D is unclear. From germline, CDR1 is SNHLY and CDR2 FYNNEI. The CDR3 sequence is 13 residues long. CDR3 protein: CAVGLSSYNEQFF. The CDR3 nucleotides are TGTGCGGTGGGCCTCAGCTCCTACAATGAGCAGTTCTTC.

The J gene is TRBJ2-1, the V gene TRBV11-3, with D possibly TRBD1 on 6 matching bases. Germline lookup yields CDR1 SGHNT and CDR2 YENEEA. Trimming took 4 bases from V and 8 from J, leaving 15 bases between them. The CDR3 sequence is 14 residues long. CDR3 in amino acids: CASSWGPLADEQFF. CDR3 nucleotides: TGTGCCAGCAGCTGGGGGCCCCTCGCGGATGAGCAGTTCTTC.

The chain is built from TRBV7-2 and TRBJ2-1; a possible D gene is TRBD2 (6 bases). CDR1 and CDR2 from the germline V gene are SGHTA and FQGNSA. The CDR3 is made up of 15 amino acids. V shed 1 base and J shed 7 bases, with 14 bases lying between them. The CDR3 is CASSLVRGGYNEQFF. As DNA, the CDR3 is TGTGCCAGCAGCTTAGTGCGGGGTGGTTATAATGAGCAGTTCTTC.

As DNA, the CDR3 is TGCAGCGCAACAGGGGGCGTCAACTATGGCTACACCTTC. Translated, it gives CSATGGVNYGYTF. V usage is TRBV29-1 and J usage is TRBJ1-2, with 9 bases fitting TRBD1. CDR3 size: 13 residues. Germline V gives CDR1 SQVTM, CDR2 ANQGSEA. Trimming at V came to 7 bases and at J to 2 bases, leaving 5 bases not matched to a gene.

The chain links TRBV7-9 to TRBJ2-7, with D possibly being TRBD1 (5 bases). V lost 5 bases to trimming and J lost 5 bases, with 22 bases between them. CDR3 length: 16 residues. In germline, CDR1 is SEHNR, CDR2 FQNEAQ (reference sequence). CDR3: CASSPLPSRVPHEQYF. The CDR3 coding sequence is TGTGCCAGCAGCCCCCTCCCCAGCAGGGTCCCCCACGAGCAGTACTTC.

The rearrangement joins TRBV3-1 (or the pseudogene TRBV3-2) to TRBJ1-1; D gene unclear. Germline CDR1 reads LGHDT; CDR2 reads YNNKEL (reference sequence). The CDR3 totals 15 residues. Trimming cost V 1 base and J 4 bases, with 13 bases left between them. CDR3 DNA: TGTGCCAGCAGCCAAGGTACCCAGGCGGGCACTGAAGCTTTCTTT. Its protein is CASSQGTQAGTEAFF.

V and J are TRBV5-1 and TRBJ1-2; TRBD1 matches at 7 bases. The CDR3 runs to 15 residues. The germline V gene encodes CDR1 SGHRS and CDR2 YFSETQ. The junction had 13 bases not matched to a gene; V was cut back by 4 bases and J by 7 bases. The CDR3 region has the DNA TGCGCCAGCAGCCCGGTGGCAGGGGGAGGTGGTGGCTACACCTTC. It translates to CASSPVAGGGGGYTF.

This clone was observed once. The genes are TRBV19 and TRBJ1-5; 8 nucleotides match TRBD1. The length of the CDR3 is 15 residues. V dropped 9 bases and J dropped 3; count of bases not matched to a gene: 10. The germline V gene encodes CDR1 LNHDA and CDR2 SQIVND (reference sequence). In DNA, the CDR3 is TGTGCCAGCAGTGGACAGGGAAAAATCAATCAGCCCCAGCATTTT. This sequence encodes CASSGQGKINQPQHF. Combining the CDR3 with reference TRBV19 and TRBJ1-5 gives the whole variable domain DGGITQSPKYLFRKEGQNVTLSCEQNLNHDAMYWYRQDPGQGLRLIYYSQIVNDFQKGDIAEGYSVSREKKESFPLTVTSAQKNPTAFYLCASSGQGKINQPQHFGDGTRLSIL.

For the CDR3, the DNA is TGTGCCAGCTCACCTCGGGTGGACACAGGGGAAGCTTTCTTT. This sequence encodes CASSPRVDTGEAFF. This chain connects TRBV18 to TRBJ1-1; D is perhaps TRBD1 (6 bases). This CDR3 comprises 14 residues. The germline CDR1 and CDR2 sequences are KGHSH and LQKENI. V gave up 3 bases and J gave up 8 bases, with 16 bases separating them.

This clone has a single count. CDR3 in amino acids: CATSDPSGGPGKTQYF. CDR3 nucleotide sequence: TGTGCCACCAGTGACCCTAGCGGGGGCCCAGGAAAAACGCAGTATTTT. V and J are TRBV24-1 and TRBJ2-3; the match to TRBD2 covers 10 bases. CDR1 and CDR2 (germline): KGHDR, SFDVKD. V lost 4 bases, J lost 9 bases, and 12 bases stayed unmatched. The CDR3 runs 16 residues.